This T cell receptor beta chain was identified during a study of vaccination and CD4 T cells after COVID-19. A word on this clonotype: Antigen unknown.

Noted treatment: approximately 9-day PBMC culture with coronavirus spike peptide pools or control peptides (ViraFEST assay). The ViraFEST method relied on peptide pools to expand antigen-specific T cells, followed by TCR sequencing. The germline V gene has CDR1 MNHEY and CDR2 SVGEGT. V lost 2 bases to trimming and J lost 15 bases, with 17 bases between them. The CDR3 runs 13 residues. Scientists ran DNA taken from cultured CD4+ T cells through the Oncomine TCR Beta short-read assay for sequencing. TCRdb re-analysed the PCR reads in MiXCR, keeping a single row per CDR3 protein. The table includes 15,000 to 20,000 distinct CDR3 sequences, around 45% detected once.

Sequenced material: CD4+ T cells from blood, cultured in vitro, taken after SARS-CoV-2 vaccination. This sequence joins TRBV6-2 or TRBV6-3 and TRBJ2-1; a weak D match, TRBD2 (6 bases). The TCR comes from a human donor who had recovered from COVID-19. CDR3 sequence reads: CASSYPGLRAPFF. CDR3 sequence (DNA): TGTGCCAGCAGTTACCCGGGACTCCGAGCCCCGTTCTTC.